Reported below is one T cell receptor beta chain. What antigen it recognizes has not been identified. Within one base of it there is no much larger clone, and no base qualities were kept. Reading the germline V gene gives CDR1 SGHAT and CDR2 FQNNGV. Between the V and J ends, shortened by 0 bases and 1 base respectively, the junction contains 6 bases. CDR3 length: 14 amino acids, cysteine to phenylalanine. Just CDR3 DNA is preserved here, 42 bases in frame from base 1. These data are taken from a study of technical replicates of blood from a handful of donors listed by TCRdb under 2017. Library method: the immunoSEQ multiplex PCR assay. What TCRdb holds here is the immuneACCESS table cut down to in-frame rearrangements. Part of the clones is not present; checked against another copy, under half of the missing clones reflect an unresolved V gene, and the others are unexplained. The sample table lists more than 65,000 clones, roughly 92% of them with a count of one. The ten largest clones capture about 0.37% of the sample.

This sequence uses TRBV11-2 and TRBJ1-1, and perhaps TRBD1 as D gene, on 6 matching bases. The sequenced sample was T cells isolated from PBMCs. This TCR came from a human donor in good health. The DNA sequence is given as TGTGCCAGCAGCTTAGAGACAGGGAACACTGAAGCTTTCTTT. Its coded protein is CASSLETGNTEAFF.